The 13 T cell receptor beta chains listed next were all sequenced from one sample in a study of shared clonotypes between healthy human individuals. Method: immunoSEQ multiplex PCR; TCRdb's copy keeps in-frame clones and lacks some. The sample has some 1,400,000 clones, more than 95% seen once; the top ten hold more than 0.9%. The sample comprised naive CD4+ T cells sorted from blood. Subset specified: CD45RA+ positively selected. The receptors shown here come from a man aged 30 to 45 in good health.

J is TRBJ2-7 and V is TRBV28, with a weak D call TRBD2 (6 bases). CDR3 length: 15 amino acids. From germline, CDR1 is MDHEN and CDR2 SYDVKM. Trimming took 9 bases from V and 6 from J, leaving 24 bases between them. The CDR3 bases are TGTGCCAGTCAATCTGCGGGGTCCAGTCCCCCCGAGCAGTACTTC. Protein sequence: CASQSAGSSPPEQYF.

Only one count was recorded for this clone. The chain employs TRBV5-1 and TRBJ2-1; 7 nucleotides line up with TRBD2. Trimming took 5 bases from V and 6 from J; bases not matched to a gene: 8. In germline, CDR1 is SGHRS, CDR2 YFSETQ. The CDR3 is 14 amino acids. The CDR3 is CASRNFTSVNEQFF. CDR3 coding DNA: TGCGCCAGCAGAAACTTTACTAGCGTCAATGAGCAGTTCTTC.

V usage is TRBV19 and J usage is TRBJ1-5; D is uncertain. The CDR3 spans 13 residues. Germline CDR1 LNHDA, CDR2 SQIVND (reference sequence). V lost 2 bases and J 4 bases, leaving 6 bases between the germline ends. This CDR3 is CASSITVNQPQHF. The CDR3 coding sequence is TGTGCCAGTAGTATAACCGTAAATCAGCCCCAGCATTTT.

This chain links TRBV6-1 with TRBJ1-5; TRBD1 matches 7 bases. V lost 6 bases, J lost 5 bases, and 4 bases stayed unmatched. This CDR3 spans 13 amino acids. In germline, CDR1 is MNHNS, CDR2 SASEGT. The CDR3 region is CASRGDSYQPQHF. Here the CDR3 DNA reads TGTGCCAGCAGGGGGGACAGTTATCAGCCCCAGCATTTT.

The CDR3 reads CASSQTSGSWETQYF. The CDR3 DNA reads TGTGCCAGTAGTCAAACTAGCGGGAGCTGGGAGACCCAGTACTTC. The chain employs TRBV19 and TRBJ2-5; TRBD2 aligns across 11 bases. With 5 bases clipped from V and 5 bases from J, the junction kept 7 bases outside the gene matches. The germline gives CDR1 LNHDA, CDR2 SQIVND (reference sequence). This CDR3 is 15 amino acids long.

This chain uses TRBV16 with TRBJ1-2; 7 bases map to TRBD1. Germline V CDR1 and CDR2: KGHSY, FQNENV. The CDR3 extends over 11 amino acids. V dropped 4 bases and J dropped 14; count of bases not matched to a gene: 7. The CDR3 nucleotides read TGTGCCAGCAGCCTGGACAGGCCGAGGACCTTC. Residues: CASSLDRPRTF.

The chain is built from TRBV19 and TRBJ2-7; 7 bases agree with TRBD1. This CDR3 comprises 13 residues. The junction had 3 bases not matched to a gene; V was cut back by 5 bases and J by 2 bases. Per germline, CDR1 LNHDA and CDR2 SQIVND (reference sequence). The CDR3 DNA follows: TGTGCCAGTAGTCCCGGGACAGCCTACGAGCAGTACTTC. This sequence encodes CASSPGTAYEQYF.

This clone was seen just once. The chain joins TRBV29-1 to TRBJ1-5, with D tentatively TRBD1 (6 bases). Germline V gene data show CDR1 as SQVTM and CDR2 as ANQGSEA. V was shortened by 7 bases and J by 3 bases, with 13 bases between the two germline ends. This CDR3 region has 13 residues. CDR3 DNA sequence: TGCAGCGGTAGTTGGGGGGCCAATCAGCCCCAGCATTTT. This translates into CSGSWGANQPQHF.

The chain has TRBV11-2 and TRBJ2-7; the D gene is possibly TRBD2 (6 bases). V lost 10 bases and J lost 0, with 19 bases in between. CDR3 length: 15 residues. Germline values: CDR1 SGHAT, CDR2 FQNNGV. CDR3 residues: CATASLGGSSYEQYF. In DNA, the CDR3 is TGTGCCACCGCCTCACTTGGGGGGAGCTCCTACGAGCAGTACTTC.

This chain links TRBV6-5 with TRBJ2-5; 10 bases are a match to TRBD2. The V gene's germline CDR1 is MNHEY and CDR2 SVGAGI. There are 15 residues in the CDR3. J lost 5 bases, V lost 6 bases, and 9 bases had no gene match. CDR3 protein: CASRKNLAGVETQYF. CDR3 nucleotides: TGTGCCAGCAGAAAGAATCTAGCGGGAGTCGAGACCCAGTACTTC.

This chain links TRBV14 with TRBJ2-5; D is perhaps TRBD1 (5 bases). V was clipped by 5 bases and J by 4 bases, with 8 bases between them. CDR3 size: 12 residues. Germline-derived CDR1 and CDR2 are SGHDN and FVKESK. For the CDR3, the DNA is TGTGCCAGCAGCTCCCAGGGAGAGACCCAGTACTTC. Translating gives CASSSQGETQYF.

J is TRBJ2-7 and V is TRBV5-6; D is unresolved. The CDR3 covers 11 residues. Germline CDR1 is SGHDT and CDR2 is YYEEEE. Trimming shortened V by 1 base and J by 5 bases, and 4 bases separated the two germline ends. The CDR3 region has the DNA TGTGCCAGCAGCTTGCAGGACGAGCAGTACTTC. This encodes CASSLQDEQYF.

The chain combines TRBV6-5 with TRBJ1-4; D is unclear. Germline V CDR1 and CDR2: MNHEY, SVGAGI. CDR3 length: 13 residues. The V end was cut by 5 bases, the J end by 5 bases, with 9 bases between. CDR3 loop: CASSRRENEKLFF. DNA for the CDR3: TGTGCCAGCAGTAGGAGGGAAAATGAAAAACTGTTTTTT.